The rows below give T cell receptor beta chains drawn from one sample of a study of blood T cell repertoires in COVID-19. TCRdb's table, derived via immunoSEQ multiplex PCR, lists solely in-frame clones and lacks some. The table has roughly 290,000 clones, roughly 84% seen once. Sequencing used peripheral blood. The receptors originated from a human donor with COVID-19, enrolled during active disease. The donor label of this sample is uncertain. Both conserved end residues are trimmed from each CDR3. Clone size is given for some rows only: seen once, a few or many times, or a class if the clone is expanded.

NA TRBV19 ASSSRGQNYGYT
NA TRBV2 ASSERRQGNRGSPLH
NA TRBV10-3 AISSTGGAGGETQY
NA TRBV24-1 ATSDSAGVEPQH
NA TRBV28 ASSGPGYGYT
NA TRBV5-4 ASAPTTEYQETQY
NA TRBV28 ASSLVRTGGPFGYQPQH
NA TRBV5-1 ASSLEVSVELYGYT
NA TRBV4-3 ASSQGWAGYGYT
NA TRBV6-5 ASSRTRGGYT
NA TRBV27 ASSATSGRRNEQF
NA TRBV7-3 ASSITGGSTEAF
NA TRBV19 ASSATVGATEAF
NA TRBV6-6 ASSYSGQGNTEAF
NA TRBV5-1 ASSLGTDRNVYEQY
NA TRBV5-4 ASSFGTHNSPLH
NA TRBV30 AWVSGASYEQY
once TRBV6-2/TRBV6-3 ASSLLAGAGNEQF
NA TRBV30 AWTLNRGPNPSSFTDTQY
NA TRBV5-4 ASSLDGSGRPGELF
NA TRBV10-3 AISGNRDTDNSPLH
few TRBV2 ASSKDREGYEQY
NA TRBV2 ASIRQGWETQY
once TRBV5-6 ASSPTTGSGNTIY
NA TRBV19 ASSLYEKLF
NA TRBV28 ASSLGPTGTGTYEQY
once TRBV30 AWSALREGNQPQH
NA TRBV7-3 ASRRSGNTEAF
NA TRBV5-1 ASSSLAGGPRVNEQF
NA TRBV3-1/TRBV3-2 ASSQDSREQY
NA TRBV5-1 ASSLGTGNLYEQY
NA TRBV19 ASSIGNRGGEAF
NA TRBV10-3 AISDTGREEKLF
NA TRBV5-4 ATGADSRNEKLF
NA TRBV28 ASSLRERNNQPQH
NA TRBV6-5 ASSYAQGVDEQF
NA TRBV4-2 ASSSGGEPLSGNTIY
NA TRBV30 AWAGLDYNEQF
once TRBV5-5 ASSFQRTGRSGEQY
NA TRBV19 ASSKGQGANTEAF
once TRBV19 ASSIDRQGNSPLH
NA TRBV11-2 ASSSPRGGDYGYT
NA TRBV4-1 ASRTSVNSDTQY
NA TRBV9 ASSVDLQGARGYT
NA TRBV5-6 ASSRAGFGYNEQF
once TRBV4-1 ASSPSDRTDVSYEQY
NA TRBV28 ASSLALQPKMGRLF
NA TRBV19 ASSDTGGLTDTQY
few TRBV6-5 ASSYSRNTGELF
NA TRBV5-5 ASSLRTGGNSPLH
NA TRBV5-1 ASSSQGQANTEAF
NA TRBV2 ASSSSGGPPQF
NA TRBV7-2 ASSLGSSGGTDTQY
NA TRBV7-2 ASSGETGLTGELF
NA TRBV7-2 ASSLGGGELAGVKDTQY
NA TRBV30 AWSVLIPRQGRHYGYT
NA TRBV9 ASSVTYVVRHNSPLH
NA TRBV28 ASSFANSGNTIY
NA TRBV5-8 ASSFTGYRDTQY